These 13 T cell receptor beta chains share one sample of origin, sequenced in a study of blood T cell repertoires in COVID-19. Data came from immunoSEQ multiplex PCR; TCRdb stores just in-frame clones and leaves some out. In the table there are approximately 50,000 clones, over 75% of which are singletons. The source material was peripheral blood. The receptors were sampled from a man aged 70 or older with acute or convalescent COVID-19.

The chain carries TRBV6-6 and TRBJ1-2, with D perhaps matching TRBD1 (5 bases). Trimming left V 5 bases short and J 8 bases short, with 21 bases between. The CDR3 covers 15 residues. Germline V gives CDR1 MNHNY, CDR2 SVGAGI (reference sequence). CDR3 amino acids: CASSRTREGTGGYTF. CDR3 sequence (DNA): TGTGCCAGCAGTCGTACTCGGGAGGGGACTGGGGGCTACACCTTC.

This sequence joins TRBV5-6 and TRBJ2-7, with 9 positions matching TRBD1. The CDR3 is 15 amino acids. Germline trimming cut 0 bases from V and 1 base from J; bases unmatched to any gene: 2. Per the germline V gene, CDR1 is SGHDT and CDR2 is YYEEEE. This CDR3 reads CASSLGTGASYEQYF. CDR3 bases: TGTGCCAGCAGCTTGGGGACAGGGGCTTCCTACGAGCAGTACTTC.

The rearrangement uses TRBV2 and TRBJ2-5; 12 nucleotides agree with TRBD2. The CDR3 is made up of 15 amino acids. Germline V CDR1 and CDR2: SNHLY, FYNNEI. In nucleotides, the CDR3 is TGTGCTGCCTTCGAGACTAGCGGGGGTGAGGAGACCCAGTACTTC. This sequence encodes CAAFETSGGEETQYF.

Comments on this clone: At one of its ends the junction is not consistent with the germline gene, which may arise from a read error. The rearrangement links TRBV5-5 to TRBJ2-2; 8 nucleotides line up with TRBD1. The germline gives CDR1 SGHKS, CDR2 YYEKEE (reference sequence). CDR3 length: 17 amino acids. Written as DNA, the CDR3 is TGTGCCAGCAGCACAACCAGACAGGGGTCGGGCACCGGGAAGCTGTTTTTT. Translating gives CASSTTRQGSGTGKLFF.

This chain links TRBV7-8 with TRBJ2-1; 8 bases align to TRBD1. Germline lookup yields CDR1 SGHVS and CDR2 FQNEAQ. V lost 6 bases, J lost 1 base, and 5 bases stayed unmatched. The CDR3 consists of 15 residues. CDR3 DNA: TGTGCCAGCAGACTGGACAGGGCGTCCTACAATGAGCAGTTCTTC. Its protein is CASRLDRASYNEQFF.

The chain joins TRBV25-1 to TRBJ1-1, with TRBD1 as a possible D gene (5 bases). CDR3 length equals 13 residues. The V gene lost 7 bases and the J gene lost 5 bases, with 14 bases spanning the gap. Germline lookup yields CDR1 MGHDK and CDR2 SYGVNS. CDR3 sequence reads: CASKGTRGTEAFF. Written as DNA, the CDR3 is TGTGCCAGCAAGGGAACAAGGGGAACTGAAGCTTTCTTT.

This chain uses TRBV28 with TRBJ1-5; possibly TRBD1 for D (5 bases). CDR1 and CDR2 from the germline V gene are MDHEN and SYDVKM. This CDR3 has 16 amino acids. The V and J ends lost 6 bases and 5 bases respectively, with 20 bases between them. Written as DNA, the CDR3 is TGTGCCAGCAGCGGTAAGAGACAGCCCTTTGATCAGCCCCAGCATTTT. Translating gives CASSGKRQPFDQPQHF.

The chain has TRBV13 and TRBJ1-4; no definite D call. V gave up 3 bases and J gave up 4 bases, with 9 bases separating them. The CDR3 length is 14 residues. Germline V lookup: CDR1 PRHDT, CDR2 FYEKMQ (reference sequence). The CDR3 nucleotides are TGTGCCAGCAGCTTCGGTAGGAGTAATGAAAAACTGTTTTTT. This encodes CASSFGRSNEKLFF.

The chain has TRBV6-4 and TRBJ1-1, with D maybe TRBD1 (6 bases). V was clipped by 4 bases and J by 1 base, with 7 bases between them. Germline assignment: CDR1 MRHNA and CDR2 SNTAGT. The CDR3 totals 13 residues. The CDR3 loop is CASSVDRNTEAFF. CDR3 bases: TGTGCCAGCAGTGTGGACAGGAACACTGAAGCTTTCTTT.

V usage is TRBV18 and J usage is TRBJ2-1; maybe TRBD1 (6 bases). V dropped 3 bases and J dropped 6 bases, with 9 bases sitting between them. Looked up from germline, CDR1 is KGHSH and CDR2 is LQKENI. There are 13 residues in the CDR3. Here the CDR3 reads CASSPIGGNEQFF. The CDR3 nucleotides are TGTGCCAGCTCACCGATAGGGGGCAATGAGCAGTTCTTC.

In its sample, this clone was seen once. The V and J genes are TRBV5-1 and TRBJ2-1; TRBD1 matches at 8 bases. CDR1 is SGHRS and CDR2 is YFSETQ in the germline V gene. The CDR3 consists of 15 residues. Trimming cost V 4 bases and J 7 bases; bases outside gene matches: 10. In DNA, the CDR3 is TGCGCCAGCAGCCCGCCGCGGACAGGGTCAAATGAGCAGTTCTTC. Protein product: CASSPPRTGSNEQFF.

The chain carries TRBV6-1 and TRBJ1-5; no firm D call. Trimming shortened V by 0 bases and J by 7 bases, and 13 bases separated the two germline ends. The CDR3 has 15 residues. The germline V gene encodes CDR1 MNHNS and CDR2 SASEGT. The CDR3 loop is CASSEAGGSSQPQHF. CDR3 DNA: TGTGCCAGCAGTGAAGCGGGAGGGTCCAGCCAGCCCCAGCATTTT.

V gene TRBV5-1 combines with J gene TRBJ1-6; weak D call: TRBD1 (6 bases). Germline CDR1 SGHRS, CDR2 YFSETQ. Trimming removed 5 bases at V and 5 bases at J, with 11 bases between. This CDR3 has 14 amino acids. The CDR3: CASRQGRNNSPLHF. The CDR3 region has the DNA TGCGCCAGCAGACAGGGCCGGAATAATTCACCCCTCCACTTT.